This TCR beta chain was profiled in a study of early T cells in non-severe SARS-CoV-2 infection. Study-wide background: Sequencing was performed on bulk RNA from unsorted whole blood, leaving chains unpaired. Findings and caveats of the study: A preference for anti-spike CD8 responses marked VDJdb matching, which missed private and CD4 specificities.

A remark on this clonotype: Antigen specificity is unknown.

Unique molecular identifiers were attached to individual cDNA molecules. A single record per CDR3 protein comes from TCRdb applying MiXCR to the 5' RACE reads. The top ten hold around 7.5% of the sample, which has about 70,000 distinct CDR3 sequences, over 4% seen once. The CDR3 extends over 14 amino acids. Trimming took 4 bases from V and 7 from J; bases not matched to a gene: 8. The germline CDR1 and CDR2 sequences are SNHLY and FYNNEI. The sequenced sample was whole blood, obtained at baseline. This rearrangement joins TRBV2 to TRBJ2-7, with 9 positions matching TRBD1. The sequence derives from an adult who was a healthcare worker with PCR-confirmed SARS-CoV-2 infection or an uninfected control (not recorded which). CDR3 residues: CASSVGQGIREQYF. CDR3 coding DNA: TGTGCCAGCAGTGTTGGACAGGGGATTAGGGAGCAGTACTTC.